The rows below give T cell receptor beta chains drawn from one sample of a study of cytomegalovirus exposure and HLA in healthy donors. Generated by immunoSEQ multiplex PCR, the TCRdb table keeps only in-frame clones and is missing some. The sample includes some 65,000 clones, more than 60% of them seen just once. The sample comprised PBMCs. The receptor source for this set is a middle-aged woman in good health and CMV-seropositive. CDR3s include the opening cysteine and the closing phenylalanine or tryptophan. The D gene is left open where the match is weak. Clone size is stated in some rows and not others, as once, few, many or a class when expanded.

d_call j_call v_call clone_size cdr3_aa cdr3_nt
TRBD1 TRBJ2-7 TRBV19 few CASSSLTGNYEQYF TGTGCCAGTAGTTCCTTGACAGGGAACTACGAGCAGTACTTC
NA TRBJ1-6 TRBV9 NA CASSVPQGPSSYNSPLHF TGTGCCAGCAGCGTACCTCAGGGGCCGAGCTCCTATAATTCACCCCTCCACTTT
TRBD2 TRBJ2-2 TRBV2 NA CASSPRLAGNTGELFF TGTGCCAGCAGCCCCCGGCTAGCGGGGAACACCGGGGAGCTGTTTTTT
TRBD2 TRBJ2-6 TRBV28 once CATLGGDSGANVLTF TGTGCCACCTTGGGGGGGGACTCTGGGGCCAACGTCCTGACTTTC
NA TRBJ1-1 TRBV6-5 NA CATLPHRLNTEAFF TGTGCCACCCTCCCCCACAGATTGAACACTGAAGCTTTCTTT
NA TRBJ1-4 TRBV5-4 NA CASRRLTWGGEKLFF TGTGCCAGCAGACGGCTAACATGGGGCGGTGAAAAACTGTTTTTT
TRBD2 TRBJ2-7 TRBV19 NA CASSKQALRDYSYEQYF TGTGCCAGTAGTAAACAGGCCTTGAGGGACTACTCCTACGAGCAGTACTTC
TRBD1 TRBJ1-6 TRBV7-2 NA CASSARQGNNSPLHF TGTGCCAGCAGCGCCCGACAGGGGAATAATTCACCCCTCCACTTT
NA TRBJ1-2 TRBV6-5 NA CASRGANYGYTF TGTGCCAGCAGAGGGGCCAACTATGGCTACACCTTC
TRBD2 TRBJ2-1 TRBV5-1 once CASSVSGGPGNEQFF TGCGCCAGCAGCGTCTCGGGGGGGCCTGGCAATGAGCAGTTCTTC
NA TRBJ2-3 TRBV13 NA CASSLLTRDTQYF TGTGCCAGCAGCTTACTGACTCGCGATACGCAGTATTTT
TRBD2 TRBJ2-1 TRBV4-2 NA CASSQADLGTSGGNNEQFF TGTGCCAGCAGCCAAGCCGACTTAGGGACTAGCGGGGGGAACAATGAGCAGTTCTTC
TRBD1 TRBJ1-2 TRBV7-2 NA CASSPMSAGGDGYTF TGTGCCAGCAGCCCTATGAGCGCAGGGGGCGATGGCTACACCTTC
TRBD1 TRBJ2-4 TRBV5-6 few CASSPGQGGNIQYF TGTGCCAGCAGCCCGGGACAGGGAGGAAACATTCAGTACTTC
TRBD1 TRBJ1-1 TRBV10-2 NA CASSQGATEAFF TGCGCCAGCAGTCAGGGGGCGACTGAAGCTTTCTTT
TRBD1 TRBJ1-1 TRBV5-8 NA CASRFLGFYGQGNTEAFF TGTGCCAGCAGGTTTTTAGGGTTCTACGGACAGGGGAACACTGAAGCTTTCTTT
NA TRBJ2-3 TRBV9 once CASSFSGVSTDTQYF TGTGCCAGCAGCTTCTCGGGGGTTAGCACAGATACGCAGTATTTT
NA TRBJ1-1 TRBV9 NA CASSGGRGNTEAFF TGTGCCAGCAGCGGCGGCAGGGGGAACACTGAAGCTTTCTTT
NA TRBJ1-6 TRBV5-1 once CASSFQGPSSYNSPLHF TGCGCCAGCAGCTTCCAGGGGCCGAGCTCCTATAATTCACCCCTCCACTTT
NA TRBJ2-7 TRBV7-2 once CASSLGRTAPYEQYF TGTGCCAGCAGCCTAGGGCGGACTGCTCCCTACGAGCAGTACTTC
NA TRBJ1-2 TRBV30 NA CAWSVNRVEGYTF TGTGCCTGGAGTGTGAACAGGGTGGAAGGCTACACCTTC
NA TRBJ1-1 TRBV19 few CASSDWGENTEAFF TGTGCCAGTAGTGACTGGGGGGAGAACACTGAAGCTTTCTTT
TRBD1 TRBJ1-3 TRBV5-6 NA CASSLGTGNTIYF TGTGCCAGCAGCTTGGGGACAGGGAACACCATATATTTT
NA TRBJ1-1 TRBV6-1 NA CASGRQENTEAFF TGTGCCAGCGGTCGACAGGAGAACACTGAAGCTTTCTTT
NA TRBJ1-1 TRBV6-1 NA CASFRVGVTAEAFF TGTGCCAGCTTCCGTGTAGGAGTTACTGCTGAAGCTTTCTTT
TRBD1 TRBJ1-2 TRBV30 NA CAWSRIPGQGDYGYTF TGTGCCTGGAGCCGAATTCCGGGACAGGGGGACTATGGCTACACCTTC
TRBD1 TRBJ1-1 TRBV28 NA CASSPASGAGGLNTEAFF TGTGCCAGCAGTCCCGCCTCGGGGGCAGGGGGATTGAACACTGAAGCTTTCTTT
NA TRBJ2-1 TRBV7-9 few CSSSSSQGWGEQFF TGTTCCAGCAGCTCCTCACAGGGTTGGGGCGAGCAGTTCTTC
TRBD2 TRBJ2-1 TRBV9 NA CASSVGSGGIYNEQFF TGTGCCAGCAGCGTGGGAAGCGGGGGGATCTACAATGAGCAGTTCTTC
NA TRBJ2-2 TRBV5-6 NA CASSWREGNTGELFF TGTGCCAGCAGCTGGAGGGAAGGGAACACCGGGGAGCTGTTTTTT
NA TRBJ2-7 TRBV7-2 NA CASSSTGYEQYF TGTGCCAGCAGCTCCACGGGTTACGAGCAGTACTTC
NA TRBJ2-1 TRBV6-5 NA CASSPGSSSYNEQFF TGTGCCAGCAGCCCAGGGTCGAGCTCCTACAATGAGCAGTTCTTC
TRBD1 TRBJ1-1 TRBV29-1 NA CSASGTGRTEAFF TGCAGCGCCTCCGGGACAGGGAGGACTGAAGCTTTCTTT
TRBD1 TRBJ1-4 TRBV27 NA CASSFSQGKLFF TGTGCCAGCAGTTTCTCACAGGGGAAACTGTTTTTT
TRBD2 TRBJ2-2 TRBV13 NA CASSPRRAGGNTGELFF TGTGCCAGCAGCCCCCGGAGAGCGGGGGGGAACACCGGGGAGCTGTTTTTT
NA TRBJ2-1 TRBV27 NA CASSLSYRSSYNEQFF TGTGCCAGCAGTTTATCGTACAGGAGCTCCTACAATGAGCAGTTCTTC
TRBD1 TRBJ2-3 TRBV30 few CAWSDTGTGGDTQYF TGTGCCTGGTCTGATACCGGGACAGGGGGGGATACGCAGTATTTT
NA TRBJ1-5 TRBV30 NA CALGLHNQPQHF TGTGCCTTGGGACTGCACAATCAGCCCCAGCATTTT
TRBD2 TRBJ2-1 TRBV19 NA CASSMSRGGNNEQFF TGTGCCAGTAGTATGTCTCGGGGGGGGAACAATGAGCAGTTCTTC
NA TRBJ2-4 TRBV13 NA CASSTGPGAKNIQYF TGTGCCAGCAGCACAGGGCCCGGGGCCAAAAACATTCAGTACTTC
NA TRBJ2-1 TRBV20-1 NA CGATTRNEQFF TGCGGTGCTACAACCCGGAATGAGCAGTTCTTC
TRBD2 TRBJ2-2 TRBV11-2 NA CASSKLAVNTGELFF TGTGCCAGCAGCAAACTAGCGGTGAACACCGGGGAGCTGTTTTTT